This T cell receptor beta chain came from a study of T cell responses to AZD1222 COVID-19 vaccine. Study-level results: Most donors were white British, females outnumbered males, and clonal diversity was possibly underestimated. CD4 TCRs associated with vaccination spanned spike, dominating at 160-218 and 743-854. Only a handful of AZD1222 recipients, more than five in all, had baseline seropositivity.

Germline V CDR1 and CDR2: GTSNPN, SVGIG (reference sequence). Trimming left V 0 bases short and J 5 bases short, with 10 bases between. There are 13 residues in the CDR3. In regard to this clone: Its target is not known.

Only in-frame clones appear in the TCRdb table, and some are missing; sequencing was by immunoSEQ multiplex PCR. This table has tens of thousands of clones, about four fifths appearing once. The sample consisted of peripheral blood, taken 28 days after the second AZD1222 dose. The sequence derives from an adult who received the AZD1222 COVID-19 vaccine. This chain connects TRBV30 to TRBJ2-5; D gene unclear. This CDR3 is CAWSVRTRETQYF. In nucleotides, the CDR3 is TGTGCCTGGAGTGTAAGGACCCGGGAGACCCAGTACTTC.